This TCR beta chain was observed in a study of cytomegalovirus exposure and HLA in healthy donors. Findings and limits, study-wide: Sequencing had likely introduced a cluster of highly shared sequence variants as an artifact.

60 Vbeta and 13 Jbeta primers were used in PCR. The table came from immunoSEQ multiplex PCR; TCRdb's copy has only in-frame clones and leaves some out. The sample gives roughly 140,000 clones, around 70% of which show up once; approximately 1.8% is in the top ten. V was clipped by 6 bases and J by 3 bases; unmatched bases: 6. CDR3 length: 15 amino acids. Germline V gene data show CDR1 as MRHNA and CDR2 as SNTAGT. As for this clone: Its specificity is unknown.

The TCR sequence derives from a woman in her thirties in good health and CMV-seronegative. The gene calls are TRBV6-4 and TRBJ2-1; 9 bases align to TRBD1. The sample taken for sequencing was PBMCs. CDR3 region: CASRLTGGRYNEQFF. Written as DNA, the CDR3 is TGTGCCAGCAGGCTTACAGGGGGCCGCTACAATGAGCAGTTCTTC.